This T cell receptor beta chain was sequenced during a study of response to subunit inactivated influenza vaccine. TCRdb ran MiXCR on the RT-PCR reads and lists one entry per CDR3 protein. This table has 500,000 to 550,000 distinct CDR3 sequences, around 25% appearing once. The CDR3 runs 16 residues. The trim removed 2 bases at V and 7 bases at J, leaving 11 bases unmatched. CDR1 SGHTA and CDR2 FQGNSA come from the germline V gene. The same data also went into a second study, on T cells expressing NK-cell markers. According to that study: With UMIs, 5'RACE template switching was used to make TCR beta cDNA. As a fraction of CD8+ T cells, dominant NKG2C+ clonotypes reached roughly 1.0-7.5% in about six donors. These clonotypes, the leaders elsewhere, also led the CD3+CD56-NKG2C+ fraction in several donors. Whether expanded NKG2C-expressing T cell clones recognize HCMV is unknown.

The genes are TRBV7-2 and TRBJ2-5, with 9 positions matching TRBD2. Here the sequenced sample was CD4+ T cells sorted from PBMCs, taken about 13 days after vaccination. This clonotype originated in a middle-aged man who received an inactivated influenza vaccine. CDR3 protein: CASSLNGGRATGTQYF. The CDR3 DNA reads as TGTGCCAGCAGCTTAAATGGCGGGAGGGCCACGGGGACCCAGTACTTC. The whole variable domain, filled in from reference TRBV7-2 and TRBJ2-5, reads GAGVSQSPSNKVTEKGKDVELRCDPISGHTALYWYRQSLGQGLEFLIYFQGNSAPDKSGLPSDRFSAERTGGSVSTLTIQRTQQEDSAVYLCASSLNGGRATGTQYFGPGTRLLVL.